This T cell receptor beta chain came from a study of T-cell reconstitution after alpha-beta-depleted transplantation in children. The library targeted TCRbeta and was prepared with unique molecular identifiers. TCRdb fed the PCR reads into MiXCR, producing one record per CDR3 protein. The sample lists a few hundred thousand distinct CDR3 sequences; about 9.4% were seen once. The table lists this clonotype with a few counts. V gave up 5 bases and J gave up 4 bases; unmatched junction bases: 9. There are 15 residues in the CDR3. J is TRBJ2-7 and V is TRBV12-3 or TRBV12-4, with 9 positions matching TRBD1. This receptor was taken from a human donor who donated a stem cell graft to a child with acute lymphoblastic leukemia. The source material was PBMCs from the stem cell graft donor, sampled from the stem cell graft. CDR3 coding DNA: TGTGCCAGCAGTCCGGGACAGGGAGGAGGGTACGAGCAGTACTTC. Its protein is CASSPGQGGGYEQYF.